Listed below are T cell receptor beta chains from one sample, sequenced in a study of identical twins. TCRdb recomputed calls from the 5' RACE reads with MiXCR, one row per CDR3 protein. The table includes roughly 720,000 distinct CDR3 sequences, 15% to 20% detected once. These sequences were also reported in another study, on T cells expressing NK-cell markers.

The sample comprised PBMCs. These receptor sequences come from a woman aged 18-29 years in good health. Each CDR3 is given with its conserved first and last residue. A D gene is named only where the DNA matches it firmly. For some rows the clone size is stated as once, few or many, or as a class when expanded; others skip it.

v_gene	abundance	d_gene	j_gene	CDR3aa	CDR3nt
TRBV12-3/TRBV12-4	few	TRBD2	TRBJ2-7	CASSFRTSLYEQYF	TGTGCCAGCAGTTTTAGGACTAGCCTCTACGAGCAGTACTTC
TRBV6-1	many	TRBD1	TRBJ2-7	CASTKGQGTYEQYF	TGTGCCAGCACCAAGGGACAGGGGACCTACGAGCAGTACTTC
TRBV10-3	few	TRBD1	TRBJ2-7	CAINGQGVGEQYF	TGTGCCATCAACGGACAGGGAGTCGGGGAGCAGTACTTC
TRBV3-1	many	NA	TRBJ1-1	CASSQEAMQSEAFF	TGTGCCAGCAGCCAAGAAGCTATGCAGTCAGAGGCTTTCTTT
TRBV4-1	few	NA	TRBJ1-1	CASSQPREFAEAFF	TGCGCCAGCAGCCAACCCCGGGAGTTCGCTGAAGCTTTCTTT
TRBV12-3/TRBV12-4	many	NA	TRBJ1-3	CASSFPVRGGTGNTIYF	TGTGCCAGCAGTTTCCCCGTCCGGGGGGGCACTGGAAACACCATATATTTT
TRBV20-1	NA	TRBD1	TRBJ1-1	CSAREGAPIRAFF	TGCAGTGCCCGAGAGGGGGCACCGATTAGGGCTTTCTTT
TRBV5-1	few	NA	TRBJ2-1	CASSLVRDRLSF	TGCGCCAGCAGCTTGGTGAGGGACCGCCTGTCCTTC
TRBV12-3/TRBV12-4	few	TRBD2	TRBJ2-1	CASIPGGGGSNEQFF	TGTGCCAGCATCCCGGGAGGGGGGGGATCCAATGAGCAGTTCTTC
TRBV6-5	few	NA	TRBJ2-2	CATSQGTGELFF	TGTGCCACCTCCCAGGGCACCGGGGAGCTGTTTTTT
TRBV19	few	NA	TRBJ2-6	CASRTGVTSRPGANVLTF	TGTGCCAGTAGAACCGGCGTCACCTCAAGACCTGGGGCCAACGTCCTGACTTTC
TRBV3-1	NA	NA	TRBJ2-3	CASSQEWVTDTQYF	TGTGCCAGCAGCCAAGAATGGGTAACAGATACGCAGTATTTT
TRBV12-3/TRBV12-4	NA	TRBD2	TRBJ2-3	CASSSKGTSGARDTQYF	TGTGCCAGCAGCTCAAAGGGAACTAGCGGGGCGCGAGATACGCAGTATTTT
TRBV5-1	NA	NA	TRBJ2-5	CASSLEPKGIQETQYF	TGCGCCAGCAGCTTGGAACCCAAGGGAATCCAAGAGACCCAGTACTTC
TRBV9	NA	TRBD1	TRBJ2-1	CASSLEDRAAGEQFF	TGTGCCAGCAGCCTAGAGGACAGGGCTGCTGGTGAGCAGTTCTTC
TRBV6-2/TRBV6-3	NA	NA	TRBJ1-1	CASEENRNEAFF	TGTGCCAGCGAGGAAAACAGAAATGAAGCTTTCTTT
TRBV10-3	NA	TRBD2	TRBJ2-1	CAISRIRAGVGYNEQFF	TGTGCCATCAGTCGAATCCGGGCGGGAGTGGGCTACAATGAGCAGTTCTTC
TRBV12-3/TRBV12-4	many	NA	TRBJ1-1	CASKTVVGLAFF	TGTGCCAGCAAGACAGTGGTTGGCTTGGCTTTCTTT
TRBV10-3	few	TRBD1	TRBJ1-2	CAISPGQKNITF	TGTGCCATCAGCCCGGGACAGAAGAATATCACCTTC
TRBV21-1	few	NA	TRBJ2-1	CASSKEAGGRGNEQFF	TGTGCCAGCAGCAAAGAGGCCGGGGGACGGGGAAATGAGCAGTTCTTC
TRBV12-3/TRBV12-4	NA	NA	TRBJ2-1	CASSLWGINEQFF	TGTGCCAGCAGTTTATGGGGGATTAATGAGCAGTTCTTC
TRBV5-1	NA	NA	TRBJ2-7	CASSLDPRQGGTYEQYF	TGCGCCAGCAGCTTAGACCCAAGACAGGGAGGAACCTACGAGCAGTACTTC
TRBV12-3/TRBV12-4	NA	TRBD2	TRBJ2-2	CASSLILAGGSNTGELFF	TGTGCCAGCAGTTTAATCCTAGCGGGAGGGTCGAACACCGGGGAGCTGTTTTTT
TRBV12-3/TRBV12-4	NA	NA	TRBJ2-1	CASSFGHEQFF	TGTGCCAGCAGTTTTGGTCATGAGCAGTTCTTC
TRBV20-1	NA	NA	TRBJ2-1	CSASQRSYYNEQFF	TGCAGTGCTAGCCAGCGGTCTTACTACAATGAGCAGTTCTTC
TRBV12-3/TRBV12-4	NA	NA	TRBJ1-2	CASSSDPMIGYTF	TGTGCCAGCAGTTCCGACCCCATGATTGGCTACACCTTC
TRBV3-1	NA	TRBD1	TRBJ2-1	CASSQPTGQRYNEQFF	TGTGCCAGCAGCCAACCGACAGGGCAAAGGTACAATGAGCAGTTCTTC
TRBV6-1	few	TRBD1	TRBJ2-4	CASRPLGQGTGRAKNIQYF	TGTGCCAGCAGGCCCCTGGGACAGGGAACGGGTCGGGCCAAAAACATTCAGTACTTC
TRBV2	few	NA	TRBJ2-4	CASRSSGGHLAKNIQYF	TGTGCCAGCAGGTCGTCGGGGGGACATCTAGCCAAAAACATTCAGTACTTC
TRBV5-1	few	NA	TRBJ1-1	CASSRGGGGDGATEAFF	TGCGCCAGCAGCCGCGGGGGCGGGGGCGATGGGGCCACTGAAGCTTTCTTT
TRBV20-1	NA	NA	TRBJ2-1	CSARDLSSPNEQFF	TGCAGTGCTAGAGATCTATCTTCACCGAATGAGCAGTTCTTC
TRBV29-1	few	NA	TRBJ1-2	CSVASVGYTF	TGCAGCGTCGCTAGCGTTGGCTACACCTTC
TRBV6-6	NA	NA	TRBJ2-1	CASSRNSGDEQFF	TGTGCCAGCAGTCGGAATAGCGGCGATGAGCAGTTCTTC
TRBV12-3/TRBV12-4	few	NA	TRBJ2-7	CASSFQGIIYEQYF	TGTGCCAGCAGTTTTCAGGGAATAATCTACGAGCAGTACTTC
TRBV7-9	NA	NA	TRBJ2-3	CATKAGDTQYF	TGTGCCACCAAAGCCGGTGATACGCAGTATTTT
TRBV10-3	NA	NA	TRBJ1-2	CAISESTFGYTF	TGTGCCATCAGTGAGTCTACGTTTGGCTACACCTTC
TRBV12-5	NA	NA	TRBJ1-2	CASGLNARLTDYGYTF	TGTGCTAGTGGTTTGAACGCGAGACTTACCGACTATGGCTACACCTTC
TRBV6-2/TRBV6-3	NA	NA	TRBJ1-1	CASSYSDQGTTEAFF	TGTGCCAGCAGTTACTCCGACCAGGGTACCACTGAAGCTTTCTTT
TRBV24-1	few	TRBD2	TRBJ2-1	CATSISPEFGAGRGNEQFF	TGTGCCACCAGTATCTCCCCAGAGTTTGGAGCGGGACGGGGAAATGAGCAGTTCTTC
TRBV7-6	NA	TRBD2	TRBJ2-7	CASSPDDGRAQNEQYF	TGTGCCAGCAGTCCCGACGACGGGAGGGCCCAAAATGAGCAGTACTTC
TRBV27	NA	NA	TRBJ2-1	CATAGGPGLNEQFF	TGTGCCACTGCCGGGGGGCCGGGACTCAATGAGCAGTTCTTC
TRBV3-1	NA	NA	TRBJ2-7	CASSQNPATHEQYF	TGTGCCAGCAGCCAAAATCCAGCGACCCACGAGCAGTACTTC
TRBV6-5	NA	NA	TRBJ2-4	CASSYSRGKNIQYF	TGTGCCAGCAGTTACTCTCGGGGTAAAAACATTCAGTACTTC
TRBV20-1	NA	NA	TRBJ2-1	CSASRQYDEQFF	TGCAGTGCTAGCAGGCAGTATGATGAGCAGTTCTTC
TRBV5-5	few	NA	TRBJ1-4	CASSPPLKGNEKLFF	TGTGCCAGCAGCCCACCTCTGAAGGGGAATGAAAAACTGTTTTTT
TRBV12-3/TRBV12-4	NA	NA	TRBJ1-2	CASRTSTLNYGYTF	TGTGCCAGCAGGACCTCGACCCTCAACTATGGCTACACCTTC
TRBV6-6	few	NA	TRBJ1-2	CASRDLYGYTF	TGTGCCAGCCGAGATCTCTATGGCTACACCTTC
TRBV6-5	NA	NA	TRBJ1-6	CASSYSARTDSPLHF	TGTGCCAGCAGTTACTCTGCTCGTACGGATTCACCCCTCCACTTT
TRBV5-1	few	NA	TRBJ2-3	CASSPTIRRTDTQYF	TGCGCCAGCAGCCCTACCATTCGGCGGACAGATACGCAGTATTTT
TRBV29-1	NA	TRBD1	TRBJ1-2	CSVAGGNGYTF	TGCAGCGTGGCAGGGGGGAACGGCTACACCTTC
TRBV5-6	NA	NA	TRBJ2-3	CASSLLAEGGLDTQYF	TGTGCCAGCAGCTTGCTCGCGGAGGGGGGCTTAGATACGCAGTATTTT
TRBV12-3/TRBV12-4	many	NA	TRBJ2-1	CASSFRGAGYSEQFF	TGTGCCAGCAGTTTTCGGGGGGCCGGGTATAGTGAGCAGTTCTTC
TRBV12-3/TRBV12-4	NA	TRBD1	TRBJ1-4	CASSRGDREGEKLFF	TGTGCCAGCAGCCGTGGGGACAGGGAGGGTGAAAAACTGTTTTTT
TRBV28	few	TRBD2	TRBJ2-7	CASSFPTGGEGEQYF	TGTGCCAGCAGTTTCCCCACCGGGGGGGAGGGAGAGCAGTACTTC